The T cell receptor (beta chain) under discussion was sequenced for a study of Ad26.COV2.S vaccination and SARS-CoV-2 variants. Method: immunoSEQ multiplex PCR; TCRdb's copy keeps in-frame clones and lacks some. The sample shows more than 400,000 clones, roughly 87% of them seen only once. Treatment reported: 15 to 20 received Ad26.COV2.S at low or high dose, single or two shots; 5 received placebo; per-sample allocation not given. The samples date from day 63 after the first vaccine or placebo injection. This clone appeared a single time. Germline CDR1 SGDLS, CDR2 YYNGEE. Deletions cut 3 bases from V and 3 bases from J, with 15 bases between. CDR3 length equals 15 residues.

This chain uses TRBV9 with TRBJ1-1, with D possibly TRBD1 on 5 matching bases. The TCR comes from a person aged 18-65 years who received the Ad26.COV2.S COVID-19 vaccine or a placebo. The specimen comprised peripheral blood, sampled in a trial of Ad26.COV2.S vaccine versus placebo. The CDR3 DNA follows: TGTGCCAGCAGCGCCGGCGGCCGGGGGGACACTGAAGCTTTCTTT. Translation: CASSAGGRGDTEAFF.